This TCR beta chain was obtained from a study of post-analysis software for immune sequencing data (dated by TCRdb to the mid-2010s). As for the study more broadly: Recorded disease courses included relapsing-remitting, secondary progressive and progressive-relapsing multiple sclerosis, with some patients lacking subtype annotation. The patient repertoires were set against 10 to 11 previously published healthy control repertoires from donors whose ages ranged from about 6 to 27 years. A subset of samples was prepared in parallel using single-end sample barcoding, then pooled and co-amplified after Illumina adapter ligation.

What the authors observed across the whole study: Normalized Chao1 diversity was significantly lower in multiple sclerosis patients than controls, suggesting substantial peripheral T-cell clonal expansion. Four or five TRBV segments, including TRBV5-6, TRBV5-1 and TRBV20-1, were significantly more frequent in patients than controls. Direct clustering with F measure showed strong co-clustering of samples prepared in the same batch, prompting a batch-effect correction. The multiple sclerosis patient group was slightly younger than the control group.

From the cysteine up to the phenylalanine, the CDR3 has a length of 18 residues. Just the 54-base CDR3 DNA is kept, in frame starting at base 1. The germline V gene specifies MGHRA as CDR1 and YSYEKL as CDR2. The germline V end is reduced by 2 bases and the J end by 0 bases; junction bases left unmatched: 8. TCR beta repertoires were profiled from peripheral blood of some 13 young patients with multiple sclerosis to demonstrate the VDJtools post-analysis software. The multiple sclerosis patients were children and adolescents between roughly 6 and 16 years of age. On this clonotype itself: Its antigen remains unidentified. Base qualities were left out, and no much larger clone turns up one base away.

Library creation used PCR. Sequenced using an Illumina HiSeq 2500. Unique molecular identifiers were incorporated into TCR beta cDNA libraries to reduce PCR and sequencing biases. Per 1 to 10 million input T cells, approximately 500,000 cDNA molecules were obtained, such that each molecule approximated one T cell. The same protocol used for the earlier healthy control dataset was applied to prepare and sequence the patient libraries. Samples belonging to the same batch were prepared together, multiplexed and sequenced on a shared HiSeq lane. From the authors' description of their analysis: MIGEC handled the raw barcoded reads, throwing out single-read molecular identifier groups before consensus assembly and CDR3 extraction. Clonotype tables were post-analysed with VDJtools, and diversity was normalized by down-sampling all datasets to the smallest sample size. Repertoire overlap clustering matched CDR3 amino acid but not nucleotide sequences to correct batch-related cross-sample contamination. The public reads were reanalyzed by TCRdb: fastp trimming at Q25, MiXCR alignment, in-frame beta chains only. When rows share a CDR3 protein, they turn into one entry using the most common DNA and genes. The V and J calls come from TCRdb's annotation, not from the publication. The sample records about 500,000 distinct CDR3 sequences, over 35% of which are singletons. The ten largest account for 9% to 13% of the sample.

The source is a girl between 10 and 17 years old with multiple sclerosis. Sequencing was done on a sample of blood. The chain couples TRBV4-1 to TRBJ2-7; TRBD2 lines up with 12 middle nucleotides. The DNA is as follows: TGCGCCAGCAGCCAAATAACTAGCGGGAGGTCTTACTCCTACGAGCAGTACTTC. It translates to CASSQITSGRSYSYEQYF.